The 31 T cell receptor beta chains below come from one sample, sequenced in a study of regulatory T cells in long-lasting Graves disease (dated by TCRdb to about 2021). The time point label, read with the paper, signifies: persistent/refractory GD, antithyroid drugs over 5 years with positive TRAb. RNA was extracted from PBMCs in TRIzol for both TCR sequencing and RNA sequencing. Library preparation used multiplex PCR. Sequencing was performed on an Illumina HiSeq 4000. To build TCR beta libraries, CDR3 regions were amplified by Arm-PCR using iRepertoire HTBI primers. TCRdb trimmed public reads at Q25 via fastp, called clones via MiXCR and kept in-frame beta chains. Records with the same CDR3 protein are collapsed into one entry carrying the most frequent genes and DNA. The sample table shows around 510,000 distinct CDR3 sequences, and more than 20% are seen once. The top ten clonotypes cover over 7.5% of the sample.

Sequencing used peripheral blood mononuclear cells (PBMCs), obtained when the disease was refractory, from a patient treated with antithyroid drugs. Receptor source: a female donor with Graves disease.

This clonotype was observed many times. The chain joins TRBV4-1 to TRBJ2-5; D gene uncertain. The CDR3 loop spans 15 amino acids. CDR1 MGHRA and CDR2 YSYEKL come from the germline V gene. V was clipped by 2 bases and J by 2 bases, with 12 bases between them. CDR3 nucleotide sequence: TGCGCCAGCAGCCAATTCGCAGGCGTTCAAGAGACCCAGTACTTC. It specifies CASSQFAGVQETQYF.

As regards this clonotype: Just one base apart from a much larger clone, this may be a read error. The chain has TRBV15 and TRBJ2-7; 10 bases fit TRBD1. Germline trimming cut 2 bases from V and 6 bases from J; bases unmatched to any gene: 10. This CDR3 comprises 16 residues. Germline V gene data show CDR1 as LNHNV and CDR2 as YYDKDF (reference sequence). As DNA, the CDR3 is TGTGCCACCAGCAGATCGAAGACAGGGGGCACGTGCGAGCAGTACTTC. This gives the protein CATSRSKTGGTCEQYF.

This clonotype has ten or more counts. The CDR3 region has the DNA TGTGCCAGCAGTCCCACGGGCTCTGGGGCCAACGTCCTGACTTTC. Translating gives CASSPTGSGANVLTF. The chain combines TRBV7-2 with TRBJ2-6; D is ambiguous. Germline-derived CDR1 and CDR2 are SGHTA and FQGNSA. The CDR3 is 15 residues long. Trimming took off 6 bases at V and 0 bases at J, with 9 bases between the two ends. Drawing the rest from reference TRBV7-2 and TRBJ2-6, the complete variable domain is GAGVSQSPSNKVTEKGKDVELRCDPISGHTALYWYRQSLGQGLEFLIYFQGNSAPDKSGLPSDRFSAERTGGSVSTLTIQRTQQEDSAVYLCASSPTGSGANVLTFGAGSRLTVL.

This clonotype was seen many times. This chain links TRBV18 with TRBJ1-2; D unresolved. This CDR3 contains 14 residues. The germline V gene encodes CDR1 KGHSH and CDR2 LQKENI. V lost 6 bases and J 2 bases, leaving 13 bases between the germline ends. CDR3 nucleotides: TGTGCCAGCTCTCTGACCCACGAAAACTATGGCTACACCTTC. This gives the protein CASSLTHENYGYTF.

This clonotype was detected ten times or more. The V and J genes are TRBV12-3 or TRBV12-4 and TRBJ2-6, with D possibly matching TRBD1 (5 bases). Trimming removed 7 bases from V and 5 bases from J, with 18 bases in between. The CDR3 contains 16 residues. CDR3 residues: CASTKAGIFRANVLTF. DNA of the CDR3: TGTGCCAGCACCAAGGCAGGGATCTTTCGGGCCAACGTCCTGACTTTC.

This clonotype was observed at least ten times. The V and J genes are TRBV28 and TRBJ1-5; 7 nucleotides match TRBD1. V shed 6 bases and J 0 bases; nucleotides not matched to a gene: 5. The germline V gene encodes CDR1 MDHEN and CDR2 SYDVKM. The CDR3 totals 15 residues. CDR3 region: CASSPGTDSNQPQHF. CDR3 sequence (DNA): TGTGCCAGCAGCCCCGGGACAGATAGCAATCAGCCCCAGCATTTT. Full variable domain (rest looked up from reference TRBV28 and TRBJ1-5): DVKVTQSSRYLVKRTGEKVFLECVQDMDHENMFWYRQDPGLGLRLIYFSYDVKMKEKGDIPEGYSVSREKKERFSLILESASTNQTSMYLCASSPGTDSNQPQHFGDGTRLSIL.

In its sample, this clonotype was seen many times. The rearrangement joins TRBV27 to TRBJ2-7, with TRBD2 identical over 8 bases. The V segment lost 3 bases and the J segment 6 bases; nucleotides outside the gene matches: 7. Germline V CDR1 and CDR2: MNHEY, SMNVEV (reference sequence). The length of the CDR3 is 14 residues. For the CDR3, the DNA is TGTGCCAGCAGTTTCAACGGGAGGGCCCTCGAGCAGTACTTC. Amino acids: CASSFNGRALEQYF.

Ten or more counts support this clonotype. The chain employs TRBV24-1 and TRBJ2-4; unclear D gene. This CDR3 contains 14 residues. The germline gives CDR1 KGHDR, CDR2 SFDVKD. Trimming took off 4 bases at V and 1 base at J, with 7 bases between the two ends. The CDR3 protein is CATSEGRAKNIQYF. In DNA form, the CDR3 reads TGTGCCACCAGTGAGGGCAGGGCCAAAAACATTCAGTACTTC.

For the CDR3, the DNA is TGCAGTGCTAGAGATGGCCAGGTTGTTCAGTACTTC. Amino acid sequence: CSARDGQVVQYF. The chain employs TRBV20-1 and TRBJ2-4; D not resolved. Germline CDR1 DFQATT, CDR2 SNEGSKA (reference sequence). The CDR3 loop spans 12 amino acids. Trimming stripped 0 bases from V and 11 bases from J, with 11 bases between.

The J gene is TRBJ2-7, the V gene TRBV7-3, with D maybe TRBD2 (6 bases). Germline-derived CDR1 and CDR2 are SGHTA and FQGTGA. The V end lost 1 base, the J end lost 12 bases, and 13 bases lay between the germline ends. The CDR3 extends over 12 amino acids. The CDR3 nucleotides are TGTGCCAGCAGCTTAAACTCGGGGGTAATGTACTTC. Protein: CASSLNSGVMYF.

The sample holds many counts of this clonotype. CDR3 coding DNA: TGTGCCAGCAGTTACTCATTCTTAGGGGGGACTGAAGCTTTCTTT. Amino acids: CASSYSFLGGTEAFF. The chain uses TRBV6-5 and TRBJ1-1; maybe TRBD1 (6 bases). Trimming removed 0 bases at V and 5 bases at J, with 13 bases between. The CDR3 totals 15 residues. Germline CDR1 is MNHEY and CDR2 is SVGAGI.

The rearrangement links TRBV15 to TRBJ2-2; tentatively, D is TRBD1 or TRBD2 (6 bases each). This CDR3 is 16 amino acids long. V lost 5 bases, J lost 6 bases, and 19 bases lay in between. The germline V gene has CDR1 LNHNV and CDR2 YYDKDF (reference sequence). CDR3 residues: CATSGGGNRVAGELFF. The CDR3 DNA sequence: TGTGCCACCAGCGGAGGGGGAAACAGGGTGGCCGGGGAGCTGTTTTTT. Combining the CDR3 with reference TRBV15 and TRBJ2-2 gives the whole variable domain DAMVIQNPRYQVTQFGKPVTLSCSQTLNHNVMYWYQQKSSQAPKLLFHYYDKDFNNEADTPDNFQSRRPNTSFCFLDIRSPGLGDTAMYLCATSGGGNRVAGELFFGEGSRLTVL.

This clonotype was found many times. V usage is TRBV7-9 and J usage is TRBJ2-7; perhaps TRBD2 as D (5 bases). Trimming left V 5 bases short and J 2 bases short, with 10 bases between. Germline V CDR1 and CDR2: SEHNR, FQNEAQ (reference sequence). This CDR3 spans 13 amino acids. The CDR3, as DNA: TGTGCCAGCAGCCCCGGGGTGGCCTACGAGCAGTACTTC. It translates to CASSPGVAYEQYF.

The V and J genes are TRBV27 and TRBJ2-7; TRBD2 matches 8 bases. The V and J ends lost 5 bases and 6 bases, in that order; junction bases with no gene match: 12. There are 15 residues in the CDR3. Germline V gene sequence: CDR1 MNHEY, CDR2 SMNVEV (reference sequence). CDR3 sequence: CASSPGAGGLGEQYF. The CDR3 coding sequence is TGTGCCAGCAGTCCCGGGGCGGGAGGACTCGGCGAGCAGTACTTC.

This clonotype has a count of ten or more. The V and J genes are TRBV12-3 or TRBV12-4 and TRBJ2-7, with 10 nucleotides matching TRBD1. V trimming: 2 bases; J trimming: 7 bases; junction bases outside the gene matches: 11. This CDR3 spans 16 amino acids. For the CDR3, the DNA is TGTGCCAGCAGTTTACGGACAGGGGGGATTTACGAGGAGCAGTACTTC. It translates to CASSLRTGGIYEEQYF.

This clonotype was observed at least ten times. The rearrangement links TRBV28 to TRBJ1-1; no clear D gene. The CDR3 has 15 residues. Trimming shortened V by 5 bases and J by 6 bases, and 19 bases separated the two germline ends. The germline gives CDR1 MDHEN, CDR2 SYDVKM. The CDR3 nucleotides read TGTGCCAGCAGTACCGCGATTAAGGGAGTGGCTGAAGCTTTCTTT. This encodes CASSTAIKGVAEAFF.

The V and J genes are TRBV24-1 and TRBJ2-7, with 7 bases that match TRBD1. Germline V CDR1 and CDR2: KGHDR, SFDVKD. This CDR3 contains 13 residues. V trimming: 7 bases; J trimming: 3 bases; junction bases outside the gene matches: 5. CDR3 in DNA: TGTGCCACCAGCGGGGACAGCATCTACGAGCAGTACTTC. Translation gives CATSGDSIYEQYF.

The table lists this clonotype with many counts. The chain carries TRBV18 and TRBJ1-6; D call uncertain. Trimming stripped 2 bases from V and 3 bases from J, with 5 bases between. The CDR3 totals 14 residues. Germline CDR1 KGHSH, CDR2 LQKENI. The CDR3 DNA reads TGTGCCAGCTCACCAGGCAGCTATAATTCACCCCTCCACTTT. Translated, it gives CASSPGSYNSPLHF.

The V and J genes are TRBV4-1 and TRBJ2-7, with a possible D match to TRBD1 (6 bases). This CDR3 is 16 amino acids long. Germline loops: CDR1 MGHRA, CDR2 YSYEKL. V was cut by 3 bases and J by 5 bases, with 20 bases left in between. The CDR3 spells CASSHAPMGASDEQYF. CDR3 nucleotides: TGCGCCAGCAGCCACGCTCCGATGGGGGCGTCGGACGAGCAGTACTTC.

This clonotype was seen ten or more times. The V and J genes are TRBV15 and TRBJ1-5; possibly TRBD1 for D (6 bases). Germline V gives CDR1 LNHNV, CDR2 YYDKDF (reference sequence). The V and J ends lost 4 bases and 4 bases respectively, with 11 bases between them. This CDR3 is 14 amino acids long. The CDR3: CATSTDRTNQPQHF. The CDR3 region has the DNA TGTGCCACCAGCACAGACAGGACTAATCAGCCCCAGCATTTT.

In this sample, this clonotype turned up a few times. The rearrangement links TRBV14 to TRBJ2-5; D uncertain. The CDR3 totals 14 residues. Trimming removed 1 base at V and 4 bases at J, with 10 bases between. The germline V gene has CDR1 SGHDN and CDR2 FVKESK. The CDR3, as DNA: TGTGCCAGCAGCCAAGCGGGTATATCAGAGACCCAGTACTTC. This codes for CASSQAGISETQYF.

This clonotype came up many times. This chain connects TRBV6-1 to TRBJ2-7; a possible D gene is TRBD2 (5 bases). V gave up 6 bases and J gave up 6 bases, with 12 bases separating them. The CDR3 has 12 amino acids. Germline V gene sequence: CDR1 MNHNS, CDR2 SASEGT. The CDR3 is CASRSYRGEQYF. DNA for the CDR3: TGTGCCAGCAGATCTTACCGGGGCGAGCAGTACTTC.

At least ten counts were recorded for this clonotype. This chain joins TRBV30 and TRBJ1-6; 10 bases are shared with TRBD1. The germline CDR1 and CDR2 sequences are GTSNPN and SVGIG (reference sequence). The CDR3 covers 15 residues. The trim removed 8 bases at V and 1 base at J, leaving 5 bases unmatched. The CDR3 loop is CARRDRGSYNSPLHF. The DNA of the CDR3 is TGTGCCCGCCGGGACAGGGGATCCTATAATTCACCCCTCCACTTT.

The table lists this clonotype with many counts. The chain joins TRBV28 to TRBJ2-5; D gene ambiguous. The J call could be wrong; TRBJ2-1 is a better fit for the DNA end. Germline assignment: CDR1 MDHEN and CDR2 SYDVKM. The CDR3 loop spans 13 amino acids. The CDR3 bases are TGTGCCAGCAGTTTGGATCGTCTCAATGAGCAGTTCTTC. Translation: CASSLDRLNEQFF.

The sample holds a few counts of this clonotype. The CDR3 spells CASMLSGQGPYEQYF. In nucleotides, the CDR3 is TGTGCCAGCATGCTCTCGGGACAGGGACCCTACGAGCAGTACTTC. The chain uses TRBV7-2 and TRBJ2-7; the match to TRBD1 covers 9 bases. CDR3 size: 15 residues. Germline lookup yields CDR1 SGHTA and CDR2 FQGNSA. V shed 7 bases and J 2 bases; nucleotides not matched to a gene: 9.

This clonotype has ten or more counts. The chain uses TRBV29-1 and TRBJ1-5; D gene unclear. This CDR3 is 11 amino acids long. Per the germline V gene, CDR1 is SQVTM and CDR2 is ANQGSEA. The V end lost 8 bases, the J end lost 4 bases, and 9 bases lay between the germline ends. This CDR3 is CSTGQNQPQHF. CDR3 sequence (DNA): TGCAGCACCGGGCAGAATCAGCCCCAGCATTTT.

Regarding this clonotype: A clone one base away is much larger, so this may be a read error. The gene calls are TRBV7-2 and TRBJ1-1; D is uncertain. The CDR3 extends over 14 amino acids. In germline, CDR1 is SGHTA, CDR2 FQGNSA. The CDR3 loop reads CASSLGLLNTEASF. The CDR3 coding sequence is TGTGCCAGCAGCTTGGGCTTGTTGAACACTGAAGCTTCCTTT. Using reference TRBV7-2 and TRBJ1-1 for the parts outside the CDR3, the full variable domain is GAGVSQSPSNKVTEKGKDVELRCDPISGHTALYWYRQSLGQGLEFLIYFQGNSAPDKSGLPSDRFSAERTGGSVSTLTIQRTQQEDSAVYLCASSLGLLNTEASFGQGTRLTVV.

The table lists this clonotype with many counts. The chain is built from TRBV6-1 and TRBJ1-6; the D is unclear. With 7 bases removed from V and 5 bases from J, the gap between germline ends came to 15 bases. Germline V gene sequence: CDR1 MNHNS, CDR2 SASEGT. The length of the CDR3 is 15 residues. The CDR3: CASNFGQRDNSPLHF. CDR3 DNA sequence: TGTGCCAGCAATTTCGGGCAGAGGGATAATTCACCCCTCCACTTT.

This clonotype was recorded a few times. The chain is built from TRBV29-1 and TRBJ1-1; possible D gene TRBD1, 6 bases. Trimming shortened V by 5 bases and J by 4 bases, and 14 bases separated the two germline ends. The CDR3 is 13 residues long. Germline lookup yields CDR1 SQVTM and CDR2 ANQGSEA. CDR3 coding DNA: TGCAGCGTTTCCACGGGGGCAGGCACTGAAGCTTTCTTT. This codes for CSVSTGAGTEAFF. Variable domain in full (rest from reference TRBV29-1 and TRBJ1-1): SAVISQKPSRDICQRGTSLTIQCQVDSQVTMMFWYRQQPGQSLTLIATANQGSEATYESGFVIDKFPISRPNLTFSTLTVSNMSPEDSSIYLCSVSTGAGTEAFFGQGTRLTVV.

This clonotype showed up just a few times. V and J are TRBV28 and TRBJ1-3; TRBD1 matches at 8 bases. V trimming: 2 bases; J trimming: 3 bases; junction bases outside the gene matches: 6. Germline assignment: CDR1 MDHEN and CDR2 SYDVKM. The CDR3 is 16 residues long. The CDR3 bases are TGTGCCAGCAGTTTAGGGTCAGGGGGCTTTGGAAACACCATATATTTT. Amino acid sequence: CASSLGSGGFGNTIYF.

This clonotype was seen repeatedly, ten times or more. The chain has TRBV20-1 and TRBJ1-4; possibly TRBD1 for D (6 bases). The CDR3 extends over 15 amino acids. Germline loops: CDR1 DFQATT, CDR2 SNEGSKA (reference sequence). V lost 0 bases, J lost 4 bases, and 12 bases lay in between. The CDR3: CSARDSDSYNEKLFF. CDR3 nucleotide sequence: TGCAGTGCTAGAGATTCGGACAGCTATAATGAAAAACTGTTTTTT.